The sample holds one count of the clone carrying this TCR beta chain. The source of the sample is a study of blood T cell repertoires in COVID-19. Study context: Samples taken during acute and convalescent COVID-19 were collected in the United States, Italy and Spain. T cells, B-cell-depleted T cells, or PBMCs provided the cDNA or gDNA that served as material.

Per the germline V gene, CDR1 is LGHNA and CDR2 is YNFKEQ. The CDR3 runs to 13 residues. The V end was cut by 4 bases, the J end by 6 bases, with 10 bases between. Only in-frame clones appear in the TCRdb table, and some are missing; sequencing was by immunoSEQ multiplex PCR. The sample comprises roughly 200,000 clones, around 80% of which are singletons, and around 7% rests with the top ten. The rearrangement joins TRBV4-2 to TRBJ2-1, with a tentative D call TRBD1 (6 bases). The clonotype was recovered from a man aged 70 or older with active or convalescent COVID-19. Sequenced sample: peripheral blood. The DNA for the CDR3 is TGTGCCAGCAGCCCGGAACAGGGCAATGAGCAGTTCTTC. Its translation: CASSPEQGNEQFF.